Listed below are T cell receptor beta chains from one sample, sequenced in a study of blood T cell repertoires in COVID-19. Libraries were prepared by immunoSEQ multiplex PCR; TCRdb keeps only in-frame clonotypes and omits some of them. The sample has 200,000 to 250,000 clones; approximately 81% are singletons. Sequencing was carried out using peripheral blood. The receptors here all came from a woman of 80 years or more with active or convalescent COVID-19. CDR3s include the opening cysteine and the closing phenylalanine or tryptophan. A D gene is named only where the DNA matches it firmly. Rows may omit the clone size; those that give it use once, few, many or a size class.

J gene	V gene	clone size	D gene	CDR3 protein	CDR3 DNA
TRBJ2-2	TRBV5-4	NA	NA	CASSFGGGLNTGELFF	TGTGCCAGCAGCTTTGGGGGCGGGCTGAACACCGGGGAGCTGTTTTTT
TRBJ1-1	TRBV12-3/TRBV12-4	NA	NA	CASSFTASTEAFF	TGTGCCAGCAGTTTTACCGCTAGCACTGAAGCTTTCTTT
TRBJ2-3	TRBV5-6	NA	NA	CASSSRGTRTQYF	TGTGCCAGCAGCTCCCGGGGTACGCGAACGCAGTATTTT
TRBJ1-2	TRBV7-2	NA	TRBD1	CASSLGQADYGYTF	TGTGCCAGCAGCTTGGGACAGGCGGACTATGGCTACACCTTC
TRBJ1-2	TRBV18	NA	NA	CASSPPVGYGYTF	TGTGCCAGCTCACCACCTGTCGGGTATGGCTACACCTTC
TRBJ1-4	TRBV18	NA	TRBD1	CASSPEQGMGEKLFF	TGTGCCAGCTCACCGGAACAGGGGATGGGTGAAAAACTGTTTTTT
TRBJ2-3	TRBV10-3	NA	NA	CAISADTDTQYF	TGTGCCATCAGTGCAGACACAGATACGCAGTATTTT
TRBJ2-7	TRBV6-5	few	TRBD1	CASNRQGGYEQYF	TGTGCCAGCAACCGACAGGGCGGCTACGAGCAGTACTTC
TRBJ1-1	TRBV9	NA	TRBD1	CASSVGGTGDTEAFF	TGTGCCAGCAGCGTAGGAGGAACAGGGGACACTGAAGCTTTCTTT
TRBJ1-2	TRBV18	NA	TRBD1	CASSPGTGGYGYTF	TGTGCCAGCTCACCTGGGACAGGGGGCTATGGCTACACCTTC
TRBJ2-1	TRBV3-1/TRBV3-2	NA	TRBD2	CASSPRSGVYNEQFF	TGTGCCAGCAGCCCCCGCAGCGGGGTCTACAATGAGCAGTTCTTC
TRBJ1-5	TRBV30	NA	NA	CAWSYKAGGNQPQHF	TGTGCCTGGAGTTACAAGGCAGGGGGCAATCAGCCCCAGCATTTT
TRBJ1-6	TRBV19	NA	TRBD1	CASSTDRGNSPLHF	TGTGCCAGTAGTACCGACAGGGGGAATTCACCCCTCCACTTT
TRBJ2-2	TRBV7-9	NA	TRBD1	CASSLSRQGNTGELFF	TGTGCCAGCAGCTTATCGAGACAGGGGAACACCGGGGAGCTGTTTTTT
TRBJ1-1	TRBV3-1/TRBV3-2	once	TRBD1	CASSRLVGTGTEAFF	TGTGCCAGCAGCCGATTGGTGGGGACAGGCACTGAAGCTTTCTTT
TRBJ1-4	TRBV10-3	NA	NA	CAIGLGGYNEKLFF	TGTGCCATCGGTCTGGGGGGATATAATGAAAAACTGTTTTTT
TRBJ2-7	TRBV7-9	NA	NA	CASSLAPSWQNEQYF	TGTGCCAGCAGCTTAGCGCCTAGCTGGCAGAACGAGCAGTACTTC
TRBJ1-1	TRBV6-1	NA	TRBD1	CASSEYRGPAFF	TGTGCCAGCAGTGAGTACAGGGGGCCAGCTTTCTTT
TRBJ2-5	TRBV5-1	NA	NA	CASSLYGEQETQYF	TGCGCCAGCAGCTTGTACGGGGAACAAGAGACCCAGTACTTC
TRBJ2-7	TRBV7-2	NA	TRBD2	CASSRDYYSYEQYF	TGTGCCAGCAGCCGGGACTACTACTCCTACGAGCAGTACTTC
TRBJ1-2	TRBV5-8	NA	NA	CASSLDPGAVYGYTF	TGTGCCAGCAGCTTGGATCCAGGGGCGGTTTATGGCTACACCTTC
TRBJ1-6	TRBV4-1	NA	NA	CASSQDLDSFRSPLHF	TGCGCCAGCAGCCAAGACTTGGACAGTTTCAGATCACCCCTCCACTTT
TRBJ2-7	TRBV7-2	few	NA	CASSFTGRAYEQYF	TGTGCCAGCAGCTTCACAGGGAGGGCCTACGAGCAGTACTTC
TRBJ1-2	TRBV20-1	NA	NA	CSAHNYGYTF	TGCAGTGCACATAACTATGGCTACACCTTC
TRBJ2-5	TRBV18	once	TRBD2	CASSPFSTSGSETQYF	TGTGCCAGCTCACCATTCTCTACTAGCGGGAGTGAGACCCAGTACTTC
TRBJ1-2	TRBV6-6	NA	NA	CASSWQDGDYGYTF	TGTGCCAGCAGTTGGCAGGACGGGGACTATGGCTACACCTTC
TRBJ2-7	TRBV7-8	NA	NA	CASSLSSYEQYF	TGTGCCAGCAGCCTCAGCTCCTACGAGCAGTACTTC
TRBJ2-1	TRBV20-1	NA	NA	CSASLQFYNEQFF	TGCAGTGCTAGTCTTCAGTTCTACAATGAGCAGTTCTTC
TRBJ2-6	TRBV2	NA	NA	CASSDGSGFSGANVLTF	TGTGCCAGCAGTGACGGCAGCGGATTCTCTGGGGCCAACGTCCTGACTTTC
TRBJ1-2	TRBV7-9	NA	NA	CASSFLLYGYTF	TGTGCCAGCAGCTTCCTCTTATATGGCTACACCTTC
TRBJ2-7	TRBV7-7	once	NA	CASSIDSQYEQYF	TGTGCTAGCAGCATTGACAGCCAGTACGAGCAGTACTTC
TRBJ2-5	TRBV11-3	NA	TRBD2	CASSLRTSGRARETQYF	TGTGCCAGCAGCCTACGGACTAGCGGGAGGGCTAGAGAGACCCAGTACTTC
TRBJ2-3	TRBV24-1	NA	TRBD1	CATSGSGQGTDTQYF	TGTGCCACCAGTGGTTCGGGACAGGGAACAGATACGCAGTATTTT
TRBJ1-2	TRBV30	NA	NA	CAWTDTSGGYTF	TGTGCCTGGACGGACACCTCGGGTGGCTACACCTTC
TRBJ2-5	TRBV3-1/TRBV3-2	NA	NA	CASSQATLGVGTQYF	TGTGCCAGCAGCCAGGCCACGCTCGGGGTTGGGACCCAGTACTTC
TRBJ1-4	TRBV4-3	NA	NA	CASSQRDGATNEKLFF	TGCGCCAGCAGCCAGCGGGACGGGGCTACTAATGAAAAACTGTTTTTT
TRBJ2-1	TRBV6-4	NA	NA	CASPALATSFNEQFF	TGTGCCAGCCCTGCCCTAGCGACCTCCTTCAATGAGCAGTTCTTC
TRBJ2-5	TRBV18	NA	TRBD1	CASSRDRVQETQYF	TGTGCCAGCTCACGGGACAGGGTGCAAGAGACCCAGTACTTC
TRBJ2-3	TRBV24-1	NA	NA	CATSSRGYTQYF	TGTGCCACCAGCTCCCGGGGGTATACGCAGTATTTT
TRBJ2-7	TRBV21-1	NA	NA	CASNRQTFISYEQYF	TGTGCCAGCAACAGGCAGACCTTTATCTCCTACGAGCAGTACTTC
TRBJ2-2	TRBV6-2/TRBV6-3	NA	NA	CASSPTGTYTGELFF	TGTGCCAGCAGCCCAACCGGGACTTACACCGGGGAGCTGTTTTTT